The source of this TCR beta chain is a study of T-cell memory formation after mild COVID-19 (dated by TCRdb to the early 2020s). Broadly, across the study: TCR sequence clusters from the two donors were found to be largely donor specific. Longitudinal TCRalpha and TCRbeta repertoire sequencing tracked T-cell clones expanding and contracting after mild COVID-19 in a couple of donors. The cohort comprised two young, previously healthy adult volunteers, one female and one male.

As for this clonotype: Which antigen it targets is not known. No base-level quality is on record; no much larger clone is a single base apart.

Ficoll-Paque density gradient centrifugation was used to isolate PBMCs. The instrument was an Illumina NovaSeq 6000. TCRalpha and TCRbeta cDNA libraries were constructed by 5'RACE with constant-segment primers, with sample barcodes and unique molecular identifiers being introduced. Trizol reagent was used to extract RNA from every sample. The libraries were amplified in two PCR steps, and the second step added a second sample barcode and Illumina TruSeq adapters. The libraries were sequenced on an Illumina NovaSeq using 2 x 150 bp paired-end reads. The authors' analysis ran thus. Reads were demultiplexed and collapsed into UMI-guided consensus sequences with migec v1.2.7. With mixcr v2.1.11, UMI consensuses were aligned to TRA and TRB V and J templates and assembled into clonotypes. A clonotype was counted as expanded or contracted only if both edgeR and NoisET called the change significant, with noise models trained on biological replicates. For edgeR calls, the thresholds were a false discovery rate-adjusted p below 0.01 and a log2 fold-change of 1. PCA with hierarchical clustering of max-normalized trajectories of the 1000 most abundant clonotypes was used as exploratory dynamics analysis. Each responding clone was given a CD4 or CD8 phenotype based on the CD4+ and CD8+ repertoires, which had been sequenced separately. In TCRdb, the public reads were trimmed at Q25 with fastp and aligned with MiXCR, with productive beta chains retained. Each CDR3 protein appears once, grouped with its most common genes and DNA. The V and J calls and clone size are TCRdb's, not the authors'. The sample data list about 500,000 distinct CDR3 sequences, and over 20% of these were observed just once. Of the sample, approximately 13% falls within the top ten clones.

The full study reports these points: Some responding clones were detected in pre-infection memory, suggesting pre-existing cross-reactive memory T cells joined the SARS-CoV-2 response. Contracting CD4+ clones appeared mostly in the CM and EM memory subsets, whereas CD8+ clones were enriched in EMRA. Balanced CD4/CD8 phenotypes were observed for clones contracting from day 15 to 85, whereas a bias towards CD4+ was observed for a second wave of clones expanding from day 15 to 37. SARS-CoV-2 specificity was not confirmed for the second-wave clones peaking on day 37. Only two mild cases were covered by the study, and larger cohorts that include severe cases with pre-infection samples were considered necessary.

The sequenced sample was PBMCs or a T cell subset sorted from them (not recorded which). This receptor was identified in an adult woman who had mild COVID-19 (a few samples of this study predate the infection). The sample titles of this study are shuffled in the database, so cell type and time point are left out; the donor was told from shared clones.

The DNA reads TGTGCCAGCAGAACCCGGGACAGGGGAGGACAGCCCCAGCATTTT. Its coded protein is CASRTRDRGGQPQHF. The sequence is built from TRBV12-3 or TRBV12-4 and TRBJ1-5; TRBD1 fits 10 bases in the junction. Its CDR3 holds 15 amino acids, cysteine through phenylalanine. This entry keeps only the CDR3 DNA: 45 bases, framed from base 1. Trimming takes 6 bases off V and 7 bases off J; junction bases not matched to a gene: 9.